The source of this T cell receptor beta chain is a study of Ad26.COV2.S vaccination and SARS-CoV-2 variants. General study results and limits: Analyses that measured TCR breadth and depth may have underestimated total T cell responses.

As for treatment: roughly 20 received Ad26.COV2.S at low or high dose, single or two shots; roughly five received placebo; per-sample allocation not given. Collection of samples fell on day 63 after the first vaccine or placebo injection. Vaccine was an Ad26 vector expressing Wuhan-strain SARS-CoV-2 spike. Regarding this clone: Its antigen is unidentified.

Trimming took off 2 bases at V and 4 bases at J, with 17 bases between the two ends. This CDR3 has 16 amino acids. The germline V gene has CDR1 KGHSH and CDR2 LQKENI. The table came from immunoSEQ multiplex PCR; TCRdb's copy has only in-frame clones and leaves some out. The sample lists 500,000 or so clones, roughly 87% occurring once. The chain joins TRBV18 to TRBJ1-1; a weak D match, TRBD1 (6 bases). The clonotype originates from a person aged 18-65 years who received the Ad26.COV2.S COVID-19 vaccine or a placebo. The material was peripheral blood, obtained in a trial of Ad26.COV2.S vaccine versus placebo. CDR3 sequence reads: CASSPSLGGSGTEAFF. In DNA, the CDR3 is TGTGCCAGCTCACCAAGCCTTGGGGGCTCGGGCACTGAAGCTTTCTTT. The entire variable domain, with the rest obtained from reference TRBV18 and TRBJ1-1, is as follows: NAGVMQNPRHLVRRRGQEARLRCSPMKGHSHVYWYRQLPEEGLKFMVYLQKENIIDESGMPKERFSAEFPKEGPSILRIQQVVRGDSAAYFCASSPSLGGSGTEAFFGQGTRLTVV.